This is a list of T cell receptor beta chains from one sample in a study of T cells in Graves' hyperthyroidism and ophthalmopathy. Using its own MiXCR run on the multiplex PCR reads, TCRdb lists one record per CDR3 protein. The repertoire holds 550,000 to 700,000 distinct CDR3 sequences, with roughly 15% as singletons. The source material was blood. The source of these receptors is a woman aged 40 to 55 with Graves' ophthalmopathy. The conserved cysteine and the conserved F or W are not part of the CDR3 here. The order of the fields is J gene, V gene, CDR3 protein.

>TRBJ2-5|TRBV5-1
ASSLNDYLQETQY
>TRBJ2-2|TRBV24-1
ATSETGNGAGELF
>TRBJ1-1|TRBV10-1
ASRTLGGRAF
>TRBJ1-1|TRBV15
ATSTTDRGSTEAF
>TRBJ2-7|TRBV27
ASIAHGGSSYEQY
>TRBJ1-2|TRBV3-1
ASSLSRGGEGYT
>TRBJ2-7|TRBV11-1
ASTAQPGQGSFEQY
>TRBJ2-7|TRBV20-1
SASGRDTYYEQY
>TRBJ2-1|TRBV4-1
ASSQGAGLPTNNEQF
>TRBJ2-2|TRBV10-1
ASSEFSGNTGELF
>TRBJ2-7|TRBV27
ASSSLAGGYYEQY
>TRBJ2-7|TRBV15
ATSRDRGQPEQY
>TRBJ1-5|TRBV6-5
ASTRGDSQPQH
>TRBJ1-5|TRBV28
ASSLIAVRPQH
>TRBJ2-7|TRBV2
ASSPLTVSSYEQY
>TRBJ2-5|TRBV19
ASSELPGQGHQETQY
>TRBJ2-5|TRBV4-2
ASSSRSGRAGETQY
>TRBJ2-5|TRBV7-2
ASSYYRETQY
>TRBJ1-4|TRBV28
ASSFVTGTGDEKLF
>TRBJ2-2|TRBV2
ASSVRDRGSGGELF
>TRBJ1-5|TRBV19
ASSKGLNQPQH
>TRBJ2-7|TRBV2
ASSEGRSSYEQY
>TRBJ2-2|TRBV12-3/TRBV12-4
ASSSGYGELF
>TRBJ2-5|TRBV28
ASSPSTSGSWETQY
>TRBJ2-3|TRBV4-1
ASSYYTGTSPDTQY
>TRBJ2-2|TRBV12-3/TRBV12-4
ASTLGLAGAAGELF
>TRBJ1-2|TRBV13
ASSLGGPWGYGYT
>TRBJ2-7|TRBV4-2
ASSQGASGSSYEQY
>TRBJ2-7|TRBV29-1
SAMTETYEQY
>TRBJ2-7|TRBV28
ASRVEGTSGPHEQY
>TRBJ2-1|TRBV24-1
ATSEGGVDEQF
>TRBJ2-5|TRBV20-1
SAYTGTEPETQY
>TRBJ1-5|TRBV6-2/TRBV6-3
ASSYYLGGGGSNQPQH
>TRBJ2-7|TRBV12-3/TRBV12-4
ASSLGSSTYEQY
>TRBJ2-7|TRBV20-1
SASDRGVSYEQY
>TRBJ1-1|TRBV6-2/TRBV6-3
ASSYVRGLGTEAF
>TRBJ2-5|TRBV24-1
ATSDLVAGNQETQY
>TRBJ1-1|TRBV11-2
ASSLVMGRTEAF
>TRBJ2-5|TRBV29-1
SANGRGETQY
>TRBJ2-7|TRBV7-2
ASSLAARSYEQY
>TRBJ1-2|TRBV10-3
AISDLLTGVSGYT